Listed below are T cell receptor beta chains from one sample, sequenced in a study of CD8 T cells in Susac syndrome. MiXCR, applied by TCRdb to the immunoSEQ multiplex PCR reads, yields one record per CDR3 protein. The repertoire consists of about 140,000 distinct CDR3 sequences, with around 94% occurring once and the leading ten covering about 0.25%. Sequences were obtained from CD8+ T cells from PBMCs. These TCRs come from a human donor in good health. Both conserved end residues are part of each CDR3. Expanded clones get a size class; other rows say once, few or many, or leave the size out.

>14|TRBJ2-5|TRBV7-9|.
CASSLAGFRETQYF
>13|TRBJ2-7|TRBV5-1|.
CASSPGFTYEQYF
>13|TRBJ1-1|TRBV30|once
CAWDAVGTTEAFF
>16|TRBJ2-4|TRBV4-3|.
CASSPGTALAKNIQYF
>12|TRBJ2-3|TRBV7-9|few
CASSFRTDTQYF
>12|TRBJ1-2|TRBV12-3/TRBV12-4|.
CASSPDRYGYTF
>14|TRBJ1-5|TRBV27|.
CASSNLQGDQPQHF
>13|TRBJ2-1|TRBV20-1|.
CSARVTLYNEQFF
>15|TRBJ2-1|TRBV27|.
CASAYGTGGGNEQFF
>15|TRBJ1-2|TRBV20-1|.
CSATGTQEFYYGYTF
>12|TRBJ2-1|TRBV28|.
CASSLQGDEQFF
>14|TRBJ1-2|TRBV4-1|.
CASRGTGNDYGYTF
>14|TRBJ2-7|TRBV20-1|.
CSATARDLDYEQYF
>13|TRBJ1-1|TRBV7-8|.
CASSIRGPTEAFF
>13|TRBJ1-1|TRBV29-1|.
CSVEWGLNTEAFF
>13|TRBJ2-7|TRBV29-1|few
CSVSLQGSNEQYF
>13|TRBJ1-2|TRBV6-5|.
CASSLTGRYGYTF
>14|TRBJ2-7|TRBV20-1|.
CSAIIAAPFYEQYF
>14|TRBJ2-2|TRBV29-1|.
CSVEEEANTGELFF
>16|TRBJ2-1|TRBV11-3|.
CASSLAGLAPYNEQFF
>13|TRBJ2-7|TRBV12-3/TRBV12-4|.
CASSMAQVYEQYF
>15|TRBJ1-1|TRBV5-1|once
CASSLWDASNTEAFF
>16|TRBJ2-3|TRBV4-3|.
CASSPRTASSTDTQYF
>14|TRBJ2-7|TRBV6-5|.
CASSSLRDLYEQYF
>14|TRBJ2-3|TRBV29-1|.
CSVETRDRTDTQYF
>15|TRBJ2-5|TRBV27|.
CASSLLADLQETQYF
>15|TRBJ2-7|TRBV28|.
CASSLIRDTSYEQYF
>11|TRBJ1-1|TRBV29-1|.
CSGMDPTQAFF
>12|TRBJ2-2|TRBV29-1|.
CSKQGYTGELFF
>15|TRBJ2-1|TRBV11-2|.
CASRLAEGMYNEQFF
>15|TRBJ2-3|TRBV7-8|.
CASSLGLAFTDTQYF
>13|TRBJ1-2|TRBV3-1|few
CASSQIGDYGYTF
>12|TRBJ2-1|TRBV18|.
CASSPNQDEQFF
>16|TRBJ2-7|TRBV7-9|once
CASSLTDRGNPYEQYF
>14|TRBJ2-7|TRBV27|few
CASSLGDRPYEQYF
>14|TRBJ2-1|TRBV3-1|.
CASSQGLAGVEQFF
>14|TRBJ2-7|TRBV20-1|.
CSAWLAGGTYEQYF
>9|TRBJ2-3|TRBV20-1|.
CRDADTQYF
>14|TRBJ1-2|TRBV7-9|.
CASSQQGAHGGYTF
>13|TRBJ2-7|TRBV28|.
CASSLGTGSGQYF
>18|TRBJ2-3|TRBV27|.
CASSLKSLLGFRTDTQYF
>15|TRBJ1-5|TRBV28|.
CASSPYRGNYQPQHF
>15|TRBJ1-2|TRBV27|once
CASSLSPRTNYGYTF
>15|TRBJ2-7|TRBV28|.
CASSFRGLSSYEQYF
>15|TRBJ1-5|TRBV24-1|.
CATSDSTVHNQPQHF
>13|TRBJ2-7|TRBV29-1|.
CSASSGISYEQYF
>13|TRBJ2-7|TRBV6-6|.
CASWSGGSYEQYF
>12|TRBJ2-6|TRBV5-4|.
CASSTGANVLTF
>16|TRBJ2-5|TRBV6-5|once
CASSYQLQGAGETQYF
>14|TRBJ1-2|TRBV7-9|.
CASSLVQGAYGYTF
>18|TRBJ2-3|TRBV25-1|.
CASINAATSGSRTDTQYF
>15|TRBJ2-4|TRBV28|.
CASSNPQGVKNIQYF
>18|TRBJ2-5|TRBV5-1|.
CASSLSQLQGPRWETQYF